These 14 T cell receptor beta chains came from one sample sequenced in a study of blood T cells in healthy people across ages. Alongside a J-beta primer mix, a sample-barcoded 5' primer served in a second PCR lasting 7 to 11 cycles. TCRdb reanalysed the 5' RACE reads using MiXCR and keeps one entry per CDR3 protein. The sample holds 730,000 or so distinct CDR3 sequences, roughly 41% seen once. Sequencing was carried out using blood. Receptor source: a woman aged 60-75 years in good health.

The gene calls are TRBV13 and TRBJ2-3; 10 bases agree with TRBD2. The CDR3 covers 16 residues. Germline CDR1 is PRHDT and CDR2 is FYEKMQ (reference sequence). The V segment lost 1 base and the J segment 1 base; nucleotides outside the gene matches: 2. The CDR3: CASSLALAGRTDTQYF. CDR3 nucleotides: TGTGCCAGCAGCTTAGCACTAGCGGGACGCACAGATACGCAGTATTTT.

In the case of this clonotype: This may be a read error, as it is one base from a much larger clone. This rearrangement joins TRBV7-2 to TRBJ2-7, with TRBD1 identical over 7 bases. The CDR3 is 12 amino acids. The J segment lost 6 bases and the V segment lost 6 bases, leaving 5 bases of the junction unmatched. Germline V gene data show CDR1 as SGHTA and CDR2 as FQGNSA. This CDR3 is CASSWTGSEQYF. CDR3 coding DNA: TGTGCCAGCAGTTGGACAGGCTCCGAGCAGTACTTC.

This clonotype was seen more than once but under ten times. The chain has TRBV3-1 and TRBJ1-6; no clear D gene. CDR1 and CDR2 from the germline V gene are LGHDT and YNNKEL (reference sequence). V dropped 0 bases and J dropped 7 bases, with 4 bases sitting between them. CDR3 size: 13 residues. The CDR3 DNA reads TGTGCCAGCAGCCAAGAGGCGAATTCACCCCTCCACTTT. It specifies CASSQEANSPLHF. The full variable domain, completed using reference TRBV3-1 and TRBJ1-6, is DTAVSQTPKYLVTQMGNDKSIKCEQNLGHDTMYWYKQDSKKFLKIMFSYNNKELIINETVPNRFSPKSPDKAHLNLHINSLELGDSAVYFCASSQEANSPLHFGNGTRLTVT.

This clonotype has more than one count but fewer than ten. The chain employs TRBV7-9 and TRBJ2-3; 15 bases agree with TRBD2. V was pared by 4 bases and J by 2 bases, with 10 bases of the junction left unmatched. Germline CDR1 is SEHNR and CDR2 is FQNEAQ (reference sequence). The CDR3 spans 19 residues. The CDR3 sequence: CASSSQPGLAGGDTDTQYF. DNA of the CDR3: TGTGCCAGCAGCTCCCAACCGGGACTAGCGGGGGGAGACACAGATACGCAGTATTTT.

About this clonotype itself: A read error is possible here, since a much larger clone lies one base away. J is TRBJ2-5 and V is TRBV20-1; D gene ambiguous. The DNA end is more similar to TRBJ2-7, so the J call may be wrong. The CDR3 covers 12 residues. The germline V gene has CDR1 DFQATT and CDR2 SNEGSKA (reference sequence). CDR3 bases: TGCAGTGCTAGAGTGGATTCCCACGAGCAGTACTTC. This translates into CSARVDSHEQYF.

The chain uses TRBV7-7 and TRBJ2-7, with 8 bases lining up with TRBD2. The J call may be in error: the DNA end matches TRBJ2-5 better. CDR1 is SSHAT and CDR2 is FNYEAQ in the germline V gene (reference sequence). The CDR3 has 15 amino acids. The CDR3 protein is CASSSEAGVMETQYF. CDR3 in DNA: TGTGCCAGCAGCTCGGAAGCGGGGGTTATGGAGACCCAGTACTTC.

The chain carries TRBV4-3 and TRBJ1-5; the match to TRBD1 covers 8 bases. V lost 0 bases to trimming and J lost 1 base; unmatched junction nucleotides: 11. The CDR3 runs 19 residues. Per the germline V gene, CDR1 is LGHNA and CDR2 is YSLEER. The CDR3, as DNA: TGCGCCAGCAGCCAAGATTGGACAGGGAGTCGAATGAGCAATCAGCCCCAGCATTTT. It yields the protein CASSQDWTGSRMSNQPQHF.

The chain carries TRBV7-9 and TRBJ1-2; TRBD1 might be the D (5 bases). CDR1 and CDR2 from the germline V gene are SEHNR and FQNEAQ (reference sequence). With 2 bases removed from V and 0 bases from J, the gap between germline ends came to 13 bases. The length of the CDR3 is 16 residues. CDR3 bases: TGTGCCAGCAGCTTAAGGGCAGGGAGAACTAACTATGGCTACACCTTC. Protein: CASSLRAGRTNYGYTF.

J is TRBJ2-1 and V is TRBV6-2 or TRBV6-3; 7 bases align to TRBD2. With 6 bases clipped from V and 8 bases from J, the junction kept 13 bases outside the gene matches. There are 15 residues in the CDR3. Germline assignment: CDR1 MNHEY and CDR2 SVGEGT. The DNA of the CDR3 is TGTGCCAGCAGCCCGGGGGGACTTCTTGACCATGAGCAGTTCTTC. Its translation: CASSPGGLLDHEQFF.

The CDR3 sequence: CSVEYLTDTQYF. The CDR3 DNA follows: TGCAGCGTTGAATACCTAACAGATACGCAGTATTTT. This chain joins TRBV29-1 and TRBJ2-3; no definite D call. V was trimmed by 2 bases and J by 3 bases, leaving 6 bases between them. The CDR3 runs to 12 residues. Germline lookup yields CDR1 SQVTM and CDR2 ANQGSEA.

This chain connects TRBV7-9 to TRBJ1-1; TRBD1 matches 11 bases. This CDR3 has 16 residues. Germline V gene data show CDR1 as SEHNR and CDR2 as FQNEAQ (reference sequence). J lost 7 bases, V lost 2 bases, and 9 bases had no gene match. The CDR3 loop is CASSLFGQGAPDEAFF. In nucleotides, the CDR3 is TGTGCCAGCAGCTTATTTGGACAGGGGGCCCCAGATGAAGCTTTCTTT. Using reference TRBV7-9 and TRBJ1-1 for the parts outside the CDR3, the full variable domain is DTGVSQNPRHKITKRGQNVTFRCDPISEHNRLYWYRQTLGQGPEFLTYFQNEAQLEKSRLLSDRFSAERPKGSFSTLEIQRTEQGDSAMYLCASSLFGQGAPDEAFFGQGTRLTVV.

This clonotype was recorded a few times. The J gene is TRBJ2-1, the V gene TRBV29-1; D is unclear. The assigned J gene may be wrong: the sequence end matches TRBJ2-7 better. The CDR3 is 15 residues long. Germline CDR1 and CDR2: SQVTM and ANQGSEA. The CDR3 DNA reads TGCAGCGTTGAGGTTTGGCAGGTCTCCTACAATGAGCAGTACTTC. Its protein product is CSVEVWQVSYNEQYF.

The sample holds a few counts of this clonotype. The V gene is TRBV4-3, the J gene TRBJ2-5; 11 positions match TRBD2. With V trimmed by 1 base and J by 7 bases, 14 bases remained unmatched. The CDR3 runs 18 residues. Germline-derived CDR1 and CDR2 are LGHNA and YSLEER. The CDR3 here is CASSQAGLLAGDAGTQYF. The CDR3 DNA reads TGCGCCAGCAGCCAAGCCGGCTTACTAGCGGGAGATGCTGGGACCCAGTACTTC.

A note on this clonotype: Given a much more abundant clone one base away, this may be a read error. The genes are TRBV5-1 and TRBJ2-7; 7 bases map to TRBD2. Germline loops: CDR1 SGHRS, CDR2 YFSETQ. This CDR3 is built from 14 residues. The ends lost 4 bases at V and 4 bases at J; junction bases unmatched: 8. This chain's CDR3 is CASSVSSGEYEQYF. In DNA form, the CDR3 reads TGCGCCAGCAGCGTTTCGAGCGGGGAGTACGAGCAGTACTTC. Supplemented by reference TRBV5-1 and TRBJ2-7, the full variable domain reads KAGVTQTPRYLIKTRGQQVTLSCSPISGHRSVSWYQQTPGQGLQFLFEYFSETQRNKGNFPGRFSGRQFSNSRSEMNVSTLELGDSALYLCASSVSSGEYEQYFGPGTRLTVT.